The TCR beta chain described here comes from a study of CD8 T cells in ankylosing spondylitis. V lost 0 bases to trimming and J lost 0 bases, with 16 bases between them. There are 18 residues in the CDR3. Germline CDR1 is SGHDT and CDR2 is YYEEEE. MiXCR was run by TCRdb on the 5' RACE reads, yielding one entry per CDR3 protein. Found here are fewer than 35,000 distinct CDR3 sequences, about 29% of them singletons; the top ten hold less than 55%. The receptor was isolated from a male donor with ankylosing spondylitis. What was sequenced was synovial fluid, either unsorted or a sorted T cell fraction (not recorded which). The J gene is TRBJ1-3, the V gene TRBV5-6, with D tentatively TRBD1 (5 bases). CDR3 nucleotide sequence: TGTGCCAGCAGCTTGGGGGAACTTGGGGGACCCTCTGGAAACACCATATATTTT. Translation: CASSLGELGGPSGNTIYF. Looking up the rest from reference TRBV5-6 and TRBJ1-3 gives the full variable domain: DAGVTQSPTHLIKTRGQQVTLRCSPKSGHDTVSWYQQALGQGPQFIFQYYEEEERQRGNFPDRFSGHQFPNYSSELNVNALLLGDSALYLCASSLGELGGPSGNTIYFGEGSWLTVV.